Below, 19 T cell receptor beta chains from the same sample are listed, as sequenced in a study of blood T cell repertoires in COVID-19. Clones were read by immunoSEQ multiplex PCR, and TCRdb kept only the in-frame ones, dropping some. The sample lists 250,000 or so clones; around 87% were seen once. The sequencing sample was made of peripheral blood. The receptor source for this set is a woman aged 55-70 years with COVID-19, enrolled during active disease.

The CDR3 region is CASSRHTTSGSFYEQFF. The CDR3 DNA reads TGTGCCAGCAGCCGCCATACCACTAGCGGGAGTTTCTATGAGCAGTTCTTC. V is TRBV14 and J is TRBJ2-1; 11 nucleotides align to TRBD2. Per the germline V gene, CDR1 is SGHDN and CDR2 is FVKESK. Trimming took 4 bases from V and 8 from J; bases not matched to a gene: 13. This CDR3 spans 17 amino acids. The full variable domain, its missing parts supplied by reference TRBV14 and TRBJ2-1, is EAGVTQFPSHSVIEKGQTVTLRCDPISGHDNLYWYRRVMGKEIKFLLHFVKESKQDESGMPNNRFLAERTGGTYSTLKVQPAELEDSGVYFCASSRHTTSGSFYEQFFGPGTRLTVL.

The V and J genes are TRBV6-5 and TRBJ1-2; 11 bases agree with TRBD1. The V segment lost 0 bases and the J segment 4 bases; nucleotides outside the gene matches: 4. Germline CDR1 reads MNHEY; CDR2 reads SVGAGI. CDR3 length: 16 residues. The CDR3 loop reads CASSYSRTGGGYGYTF. In DNA, the CDR3 is TGTGCCAGCAGTTACTCTAGGACAGGGGGCGGCTATGGCTACACCTTC.

The chain uses TRBV19 and TRBJ1-5; D call uncertain. Germline assignment: CDR1 LNHDA and CDR2 SQIVND (reference sequence). V was pared by 6 bases and J by 6 bases, with 15 bases between. This CDR3 contains 14 residues. The CDR3 loop is CASSPIEARQPQHF. CDR3 DNA sequence: TGTGCCAGTAGCCCGATTGAGGCGCGTCAGCCCCAGCATTTT.

The gene calls are TRBV5-5 and TRBJ2-3; unclear D gene. CDR1 and CDR2 (germline): SGHKS, YYEKEE (reference sequence). Trimming left V 2 bases short and J 6 bases short, with 7 bases between. The CDR3 spans 12 residues. The CDR3 DNA follows: TGTGCCAGCAGCTTTCGTATTGATACGCAGTATTTT. Translation gives CASSFRIDTQYF.

This clone has only a few counts. This chain uses TRBV19 with TRBJ2-1; TRBD1 agrees at 7 bases. V lost 6 bases and J lost 1; bases outside the gene matches: 3. This CDR3 is 14 amino acids long. In germline, CDR1 is LNHDA, CDR2 SQIVND (reference sequence). The CDR3 loop reads CASRDRESYNEQFF. In nucleotides, the CDR3 is TGTGCCAGTAGAGACAGGGAGTCCTACAATGAGCAGTTCTTC. Full variable domain (missing parts from reference TRBV19 and TRBJ2-1): DGGITQSPKYLFRKEGQNVTLSCEQNLNHDAMYWYRQDPGQGLRLIYYSQIVNDFQKGDIAEGYSVSREKKESFPLTVTSAQKNPTAFYLCASRDRESYNEQFFGPGTRLTVL.

The J gene is TRBJ1-1, the V gene TRBV24-1, with 9 bases lining up with TRBD1. The CDR3 runs 15 residues. Losses at the gene ends were 3 bases for V and 3 bases for J; bases not matched to a gene: 4. Germline V gene data show CDR1 as KGHDR and CDR2 as SFDVKD. CDR3 in amino acids: CATSDGGQGHTEAFF. The CDR3 nucleotides are TGTGCCACCAGTGATGGGGGACAGGGACACACTGAAGCTTTCTTT.

In DNA, the CDR3 is TGTGCCACCAGTGATTCTAAAGCGGGAGTGTGGGAGACCCAGTACTTC. Its translation: CATSDSKAGVWETQYF. The rearrangement uses TRBV24-1 and TRBJ2-5, with 8 bases that match TRBD2. V gave up 2 bases and J gave up 5 bases; unmatched junction bases: 9. Germline V CDR1 and CDR2: KGHDR, SFDVKD. The CDR3 loop spans 16 amino acids.

This clone is a singleton in its sample. The V and J genes are TRBV5-1 and TRBJ2-5; 9 bases align to TRBD1. Unmatched junction bases numbered 10, after V lost 5 bases and J lost 2 bases. The CDR3 has 16 residues. Germline CDR1 reads SGHRS; CDR2 reads YFSETQ. CDR3 coding DNA: TGCGCCAGCAGTCATCCGGGACAGGGAAGACAAGAGACCCAGTACTTC. Amino acids: CASSHPGQGRQETQYF.

The chain combines TRBV5-1 with TRBJ1-1; D gene uncertain. The CDR3 runs to 13 residues. V shed 4 bases and J shed 5 bases, with 12 bases lying between them. The germline CDR1 and CDR2 sequences are SGHRS and YFSETQ. CDR3 nucleotides: TGCGCCAGCAGCCGAGTGGCCGGGACTGAAGCTTTCTTT. Protein sequence: CASSRVAGTEAFF.

In this sample, this clone turned up a few times. This specimen includes other DNA sequences encoding the same CDR3. The rearrangement links TRBV7-9 to TRBJ2-3; possible D gene TRBD1, 5 bases. The ends were cut back, 0 bases at V and 0 bases at J, with 7 bases in the middle. CDR1 and CDR2 (germline): SEHNR, FQNEAQ (reference sequence). The CDR3 consists of 15 residues. This CDR3 reads CASSLAGPSTDTQYF. The CDR3, as DNA: TGTGCCAGCAGCTTAGCGGGGCCTAGCACAGATACGCAGTATTTT.

With regard to this clone: Distinct nucleotide sequences in the sample also encode this CDR3. The chain joins TRBV5-1 to TRBJ1-2, with D unresolved. V lost 1 base and J 4 bases, leaving 8 bases between the germline ends. CDR3 size: 13 residues. The germline V gene encodes CDR1 SGHRS and CDR2 YFSETQ. CDR3 sequence: CASSLPGGYGYTF. CDR3 sequence (DNA): TGCGCCAGCAGCTTGCCGGGAGGCTATGGCTACACCTTC. The variable domain in full, with the rest retrieved from reference TRBV5-1 and TRBJ1-2, is KAGVTQTPRYLIKTRGQQVTLSCSPISGHRSVSWYQQTPGQGLQFLFEYFSETQRNKGNFPGRFSGRQFSNSRSEMNVSTLELGDSALYLCASSLPGGYGYTFGSGTRLTVV.

V gene TRBV3-1 (or the pseudogene TRBV3-2) combines with J gene TRBJ2-2; 9 positions match TRBD2. V dropped 4 bases and J dropped 5; count of bases not matched to a gene: 8. The CDR3 totals 16 residues. Germline values: CDR1 LGHDT, CDR2 YNNKEL (reference sequence). CDR3 DNA sequence: TGTGCCAGCAGCCGTCGACTAGCGGAGGGAACCGGGGAGCTGTTTTTT. Its translation: CASSRRLAEGTGELFF.

The rearrangement links TRBV19 to TRBJ1-2; tentatively, D is TRBD1 (6 bases). This CDR3 is built from 12 residues. Germline V gene data show CDR1 as LNHDA and CDR2 as SQIVND (reference sequence). Trimming took 9 bases from V and 5 from J, leaving 13 bases between them. The DNA for the CDR3 is TGTGCCAGCCAGGGGCAGGTATATGGCTACACCTTC. Residues: CASQGQVYGYTF.

CDR3 sequence: CASSPGTAGDTEAFF. In DNA form, the CDR3 reads TGTGCCAGCAGCCCCGGGACAGCGGGAGACACTGAAGCTTTCTTT. V is TRBV7-6 and J is TRBJ1-1; TRBD1 aligns across 7 bases. The CDR3 is 15 residues long. V lost 5 bases and J lost 3; bases outside the gene matches: 9. The germline V gene has CDR1 SGHVS and CDR2 FNYEAQ.

The chain links TRBV10-2 to TRBJ2-3; D is perhaps TRBD2 (5 bases). The germline CDR1 and CDR2 sequences are WSHSY and SAAADI. V was shortened by 10 bases and J by 2 bases, with 16 bases between the two germline ends. This CDR3 comprises 14 residues. The CDR3 sequence is CATVGAGNTDTQYF. The CDR3, as DNA: TGCGCCACCGTCGGCGCGGGCAACACAGATACGCAGTATTTT.

The rearrangement joins TRBV12-3 or TRBV12-4 to TRBJ2-7, with D maybe TRBD2 (6 bases). The CDR3 consists of 13 residues. V lost 5 bases and J 4 bases, leaving 12 bases between the germline ends. The CDR3 region has the DNA TGTGCCAGCAGTCGCGGGGAACAATACGAGCAGTACTTC. Its protein product is CASSRGEQYEQYF.

The J gene is TRBJ2-7, the V gene TRBV11-3, with 8 bases that match TRBD1. With V trimmed by 5 bases and J by 2 bases, 5 bases remained unmatched. CDR3 size: 14 residues. Germline V CDR1 and CDR2: SGHNT, YENEEA. CDR3 sequence reads: CASSLSGGPYEQYF. Written as DNA, the CDR3 is TGTGCCAGCAGCCTGTCAGGGGGCCCCTACGAGCAGTACTTC.

The chain has TRBV20-1 and TRBJ2-1, with D possibly TRBD2 on 6 matching bases. V was clipped by 3 bases and J by 3 bases, with 12 bases between them. In germline, CDR1 is DFQATT, CDR2 SNEGSKA (reference sequence). The CDR3 totals 14 residues. CDR3 loop: CSASPSVNYNEQFF. The CDR3 DNA follows: TGCAGTGCTAGTCCTAGCGTAAACTACAATGAGCAGTTCTTC.

This chain links TRBV5-1 with TRBJ1-2, with 11 bases that match TRBD1. This CDR3 has 16 residues. V shed 3 bases and J 7 bases; nucleotides not matched to a gene: 11. CDR1 is SGHRS, CDR2 YFSETQ, per germline. The CDR3 region has the DNA TGCGCCAGCAGCTGGGGCGACGGACAGGGGGCTAGTGGCTACACCTTC. As protein: CASSWGDGQGASGYTF.